This note documents a single T cell receptor (beta chain) sequence. A read error may be the cause here, since a much bigger clone is one base away. The sample originates from a study of blood T cells in healthy people across ages. A second roughly 6 to 11 cycle PCR used barcoded and J-beta primers. TCRdb reprocessed the 5' RACE reads via MiXCR and lists one record per CDR3 protein. This table has hundreds of thousands of distinct CDR3 sequences, roughly two fifths appearing once. The sequenced material came from blood. This TCR was sampled from a woman aged 60-75 years in good health.

CDR3 bases: TGTGCCAGCAGTTACCAAGTCATCTATGGCTACACCTTC. Its protein product is CASSYQVIYGYTF. The V call is TRBV6-2 or TRBV6-3, the J call TRBJ1-2; D is uncertain. The germline CDR1 and CDR2 sequences are MNHEY and SVGEGT. The CDR3 has 13 residues. V lost 2 bases and J lost 4, with 8 bases in between.